Listed below are T cell receptor beta chains from one sample, sequenced in a study of shared clonotypes between healthy human individuals. The assay was immunoSEQ multiplex PCR, and TCRdb's table has in-frame clones only and misses some. The top ten clones hold roughly 0.13% of a sample with about 2.4 million clones, approximately 90% of them seen once. The specimen was naive CD4+ T cells sorted from blood. The receptors shown here come from a man younger than 35 in good health. The CDR3 runs from the conserved cysteine through the conserved F or W. D genes are given only for firm matches. The size field is filled for only some rows; it gives once, few, many or a size class.

CDR3 protein	CDR3 DNA	D gene	J gene	V gene	clone size
CASRAEGRETQYF	TGTGCCAGCAGGGCCGAGGGGAGGGAGACCCAGTACTTC	.	TRBJ2-5	TRBV6-5	.
CASSEGYARVSGNTIYF	TGTGCCAGCAGTGAAGGGTACGCCCGAGTCTCTGGAAACACCATATATTTT	.	TRBJ1-3	TRBV6-1	.
CASSLRTSGGAVNEQFF	TGTGCCAGCAGCCTGAGGACTAGCGGGGGGGCTGTGAATGAGCAGTTCTTC	TRBD2	TRBJ2-1	TRBV11-2	.
CASSEASGYTDTQYF	TGTGCCAGCAGTGAAGCTAGCGGTTACACAGATACGCAGTATTTT	.	TRBJ2-3	TRBV6-1	.
CASRAGTLPSYEQYF	TGTGCCAGCAGGGCCGGGACACTGCCCTCCTACGAGCAGTACTTC	.	TRBJ2-7	TRBV6-1	.
CASSADQSVTDTQYF	TGTGCCAGCTCAGCCGACCAAAGCGTCACAGATACGCAGTATTTT	.	TRBJ2-3	TRBV18	.
CASSFEAQETQYF	TGTGCCAGCAGTTTTGAGGCGCAAGAGACCCAGTACTTC	.	TRBJ2-5	TRBV28	.
CASSYTSQHIQYF	TGTGCCAGCAGTTATACTAGTCAGCACATTCAGTACTTC	.	TRBJ2-4	TRBV6-6	.
CASSFSTGGNQPQHF	TGTGCCAGCAGTTTCTCGACAGGTGGCAATCAGCCCCAGCATTTT	.	TRBJ1-5	TRBV27	.
CASSRVGGGGNTIYF	TGTGCCAGCAGCCGCGTCGGGGGAGGTGGAAACACCATATATTTT	.	TRBJ1-3	TRBV11-2	.
CASSLGGQTSGRHREQFF	TGTGCCAGCAGCTTGGGGGGACAGACTAGCGGGAGGCACAGGGAGCAGTTCTTC	TRBD2	TRBJ2-1	TRBV5-5	.
CASSQRGAPDTQYF	TGTGCCAGCAGCCAACGGGGGGCACCAGATACGCAGTATTTT	.	TRBJ2-3	TRBV7-6	once
CASSYSTAGGIYEQYF	TGTGCCAGCAGTTACTCTACGGCAGGGGGAATCTACGAGCAGTACTTC	TRBD1	TRBJ2-7	TRBV6-5	.
CAWSVRPGYGYTF	TGTGCCTGGAGTGTACGACCGGGCTATGGCTACACCTTC	.	TRBJ1-2	TRBV30	.
CASSEGQTYGYTF	TGTGCCAGCAGTGAGGGACAGACCTATGGCTACACCTTC	TRBD1	TRBJ1-2	TRBV2	.
CASNAHQGALGDTQYF	TGTGCCAGCAACGCCCACCAGGGGGCGCTTGGAGATACGCAGTATTTT	TRBD1	TRBJ2-3	TRBV2	.
CASSPRTSGGVISYNEQFF	TGTGCCAGCTCACCAAGGACTAGCGGGGGGGTAATCTCCTACAATGAGCAGTTCTTC	TRBD2	TRBJ2-1	TRBV18	few
CASSLSALADRYEQYF	TGTGCCAGCAGTTTATCGGCGTTAGCGGATCGCTACGAGCAGTACTTC	.	TRBJ2-7	TRBV27	few
CASSPSGWDSPLHF	TGTGCCAGCAGCCCCTCCGGTTGGGATTCACCCCTCCACTTT	.	TRBJ1-6	TRBV7-8	few
CASSADRGGAGELFF	TGCGCCAGCAGCGCCGACAGGGGCGGGGCCGGGGAGCTGTTTTTT	TRBD1	TRBJ2-2	TRBV5-1	.
CASSADRGSSPLHF	TGTGCCAGCAGCGCGGACAGGGGTAGTTCACCCCTCCACTTT	TRBD1	TRBJ1-6	TRBV7-3	.
CASSQTGPTRGYTF	TGTGCCAGCAGTCAGACAGGACCAACCAGGGGCTACACCTTC	.	TRBJ1-2	TRBV25-1	.
CASRLAGLETQYF	TGTGCCAGCCGACTAGCGGGGTTAGAGACCCAGTACTTC	TRBD2	TRBJ2-5	TRBV6-1	.
CASSPNGVPNEKLFF	TGTGCCAGCAGCCCCAACGGGGTCCCTAATGAAAAACTGTTTTTT	.	TRBJ1-4	TRBV7-9	.
CASSLAPRSQETQYF	TGTGCCAGCAGCTTAGCCCCTAGGTCTCAAGAGACCCAGTACTTC	.	TRBJ2-5	TRBV7-2	.
CASSLGMVGIGAREDEQYF	TGCGCCAGCAGCTTGGGGATGGTGGGGATCGGGGCCCGGGAGGACGAGCAGTACTTC	TRBD2	TRBJ2-7	TRBV5-1	.
CAWTTGTQGLRDEQYF	TGTGCCTGGACAACGGGAACACAGGGGCTCAGGGACGAGCAGTACTTC	TRBD1	TRBJ2-7	TRBV30	once
CASSFAPGRQGAHYEQYF	TGTGCCAGCAGTTTCGCACCAGGCAGGCAGGGGGCACACTACGAGCAGTACTTC	TRBD1	TRBJ2-7	TRBV28	.
CASSYGRSGYEQYF	TGTGCCAGCAGTTACGGGCGGAGCGGCTACGAGCAGTACTTC	.	TRBJ2-7	TRBV10-3	.
CAWTGRAPYNEQFF	TGTGCCTGGACCGGGAGGGCCCCTTACAATGAGCAGTTCTTC	TRBD2	TRBJ2-1	TRBV30	.
CASSQPGLADNTGELFF	TGTGCCAGCAGCCAACCTGGGCTAGCGGATAACACCGGGGAGCTGTTTTTT	TRBD2	TRBJ2-2	TRBV4-2	.
CASSYAQGQEAFF	TGTGCCAGCAGTTACGCCCAGGGGCAGGAAGCTTTCTTT	.	TRBJ1-1	TRBV6-6	.
CASSSTGGNTEAFF	TGTGCCAGCAGTTCGACAGGGGGGAACACTGAAGCTTTCTTT	TRBD1	TRBJ1-1	TRBV27	once
CASSLDGGAGDNTEAFF	TGTGCCAGCAGCTTAGACGGGGGCGCGGGGGATAACACTGAAGCTTTCTTT	.	TRBJ1-1	TRBV7-2	.
CASSLGQFYGYTF	TGTGCCAGCAGCTTAGGTCAGTTCTATGGCTACACCTTC	.	TRBJ1-2	TRBV7-2	.
CANGTVYEQYF	TGCGCCAACGGGACAGTCTACGAGCAGTACTTC	TRBD1	TRBJ2-7	TRBV5-1	.
CASSVAGDRLNSPLHF	TGTGCCAGCAGCGTAGCGGGGGACAGACTTAATTCACCCCTCCACTTT	TRBD1	TRBJ1-6	TRBV9	.
CASSEVLQGYEQYF	TGCGCCAGCAGCGAGGTACTACAGGGCTACGAGCAGTACTTC	.	TRBJ2-7	TRBV5-1	.
CASSLRRTLQETQYF	TGTGCCAGCAGCTTGAGAAGGACACTACAAGAGACCCAGTACTTC	.	TRBJ2-5	TRBV5-4	.
CASSRLVGRGNEQFF	TGTGCCAGCAGTCGACTAGTCGGCAGGGGCAATGAGCAGTTCTTC	.	TRBJ2-1	TRBV9	.